This entry describes one T cell receptor (beta chain). The antigen is undetermined. Investigators isolated RNA and reverse transcribed it into cDNA to act as the sequencing template. The protocol was immunoSEQ multiplex PCR, while the TCRdb copy is restricted to in-frame clones and leaves out a portion. The table includes tens of thousands of clones, just over 70% detected once. The source of the sample is a study of CD8+ T cells in alopecia areata. Findings of the study overall: In scalp and blood during tofacitinib, many expanded lesional clones persisted. Alphabeta T cells residing in normal skin are also sequenced in scalp samples.

As to treatment: oral pan-JAK inhibitor, 5-10 mg twice daily. Researchers gathered lesional scalp punch biopsies and peripheral blood from patients with alopecia areata. Starting from PBMCs, sorting isolated CD4+ and CD8+ T cells. This receptor was identified in a human donor with alopecia areata. The specimen comprised CD8+ T cells sorted from blood, sampled between weeks 43 and 45, from a patient treated with tofacitinib.

The CDR3 region is CAIETGQGNSGYTF. CDR3 DNA: TGTGCCATCGAAACAGGACAGGGTAATTCAGGCTACACCTTC. This sequence joins TRBV10-3 and TRBJ1-2; 8 positions agree with TRBD1. J lost 8 bases, V lost 8 bases, and 13 bases had no gene match. The CDR3 covers 14 residues. Germline CDR1 and CDR2: ENHRY and SYGVKD.